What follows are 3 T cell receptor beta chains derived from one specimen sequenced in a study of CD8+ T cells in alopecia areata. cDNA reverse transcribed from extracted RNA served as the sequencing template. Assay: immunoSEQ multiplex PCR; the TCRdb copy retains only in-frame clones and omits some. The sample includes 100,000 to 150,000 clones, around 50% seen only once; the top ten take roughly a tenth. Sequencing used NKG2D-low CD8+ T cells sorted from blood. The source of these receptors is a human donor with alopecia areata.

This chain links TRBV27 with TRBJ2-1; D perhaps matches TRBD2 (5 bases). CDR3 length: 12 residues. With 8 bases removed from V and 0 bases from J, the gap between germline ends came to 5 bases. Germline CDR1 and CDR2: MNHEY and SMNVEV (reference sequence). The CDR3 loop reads CASRDSYNEQFF. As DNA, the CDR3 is TGTGCCAGCCGGGACTCCTACAATGAGCAGTTCTTC.

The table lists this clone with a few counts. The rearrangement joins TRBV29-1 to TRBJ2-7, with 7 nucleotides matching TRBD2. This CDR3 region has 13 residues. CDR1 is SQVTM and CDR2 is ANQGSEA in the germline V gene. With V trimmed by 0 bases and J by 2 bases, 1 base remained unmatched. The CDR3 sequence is CSVEEGGTYEQYF. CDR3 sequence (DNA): TGCAGCGTTGAAGAGGGGGGGACCTACGAGCAGTACTTC.

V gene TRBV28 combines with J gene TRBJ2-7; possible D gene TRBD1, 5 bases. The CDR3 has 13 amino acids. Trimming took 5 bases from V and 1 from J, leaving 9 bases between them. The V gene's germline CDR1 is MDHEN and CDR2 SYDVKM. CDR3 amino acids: CASSPRGSYEQYF. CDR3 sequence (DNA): TGTGCCAGCAGTCCTAGGGGATCCTACGAGCAGTACTTC.